One and the same sample provided the 18 T cell receptor beta chains below, sequenced in a study of cytomegalovirus exposure and HLA in healthy donors. Amplification used 60 Vbeta primers and 13 Jbeta primers. Data came from immunoSEQ multiplex PCR; TCRdb stores just in-frame clones and leaves some out. Found here are 55,000 to 75,000 clones, roughly 80% of them singletons; the top ten hold approximately 2.9%. The sample comprised PBMCs. All receptors derive from a girl aged 10 to 17 in good health and CMV-seropositive.

The CDR3, as DNA: TGTGCCAGTAGTGCCCAGATTAATCAGCCCCAGCATTTT. This sequence encodes CASSAQINQPQHF. This chain joins TRBV19 and TRBJ1-5; D gene ambiguous. Trimming cost V 5 bases and J 4 bases, with 9 bases left between them. The CDR3 is made up of 13 amino acids. Per the germline V gene, CDR1 is LNHDA and CDR2 is SQIVND (reference sequence).

The chain combines TRBV11-2 with TRBJ2-1; 15 positions match TRBD2. The V gene end was trimmed by 5 bases and the J gene end by 8 bases; junction bases not matched to a gene: 10. This CDR3 spans 17 amino acids. Per the germline V gene, CDR1 is SGHAT and CDR2 is FQNNGV. The CDR3 DNA reads as TGTGCCAGCAGCACATACGGACTAGCGGGAGGGCTGGATGAGCAGTTCTTC. Translated, it gives CASSTYGLAGGLDEQFF.

J is TRBJ1-6 and V is TRBV13; D gene uncertain. Germline V lookup: CDR1 PRHDT, CDR2 FYEKMQ (reference sequence). V lost 3 bases and J 7 bases, leaving 10 bases between the germline ends. This CDR3 is built from 14 residues. This chain's CDR3 is CASSFTGGNSPLHF. The CDR3 DNA is TGTGCCAGCAGCTTTACTGGAGGGAATTCACCCCTCCACTTT.

The CDR3 DNA sequence: TGTGCCACGGACTCCACAGTTTCCTACGAGCAGTACTTC. This sequence encodes CATDSTVSYEQYF. The chain recombines TRBV7-2 with TRBJ2-7; tentative D call: TRBD2 (5 bases). The CDR3 contains 13 residues. Looked up from germline, CDR1 is SGHTA and CDR2 is FQGNSA. Trimming left V 10 bases short and J 1 base short, with 14 bases between.

The CDR3 DNA reads TGTGCCAGCAGTTCGGACAGGACCAATCAGCCCCAGCATTTT. This encodes CASSSDRTNQPQHF. The rearrangement uses TRBV28 and TRBJ1-5; TRBD1 matches at 7 bases. With 4 bases clipped from V and 3 bases from J, the junction kept 3 bases outside the gene matches. Germline V CDR1 and CDR2: MDHEN, SYDVKM. CDR3 length equals 14 residues.

The sample holds a few counts of this clone. The gene calls are TRBV2 and TRBJ2-1, with D possibly TRBD2 on 6 matching bases. This CDR3 is 14 amino acids long. V was clipped by 7 bases and J by 3 bases, with 13 bases between them. CDR1 is SNHLY, CDR2 FYNNEI, per germline. DNA of the CDR3: TGTGCCAGCATGCCGGGGGAGAGCTACAATGAGCAGTTCTTC. Translating it yields CASMPGESYNEQFF.

The rearrangement joins TRBV4-1 to TRBJ2-6; D may be TRBD2 (5 bases). The germline V and J ends were trimmed by 0 bases and 3 bases, with 12 bases remaining between them. The CDR3 covers 17 residues. CDR1 and CDR2 (germline): MGHRA, YSYEKL. The CDR3 loop reads CASSQDARGFGANVLTF. CDR3 in DNA: TGCGCCAGCAGCCAAGATGCGAGAGGGTTTGGGGCCAACGTCCTGACTTTC.

The chain uses TRBV28 and TRBJ2-3; D is ambiguous. The V gene's germline CDR1 is MDHEN and CDR2 SYDVKM. The CDR3 loop spans 15 amino acids. Deletions cut 6 bases from V and 11 bases from J, with 24 bases between. The CDR3 loop reads CASSPTRFRLPGQYF. Written as DNA, the CDR3 is TGTGCCAGCAGCCCGACTCGTTTCCGTCTCCCTGGGCAGTATTTT. Full variable domain (outside the CDR3, taken from reference TRBV28 and TRBJ2-3): DVKVTQSSRYLVKRTGEKVFLECVQDMDHENMFWYRQDPGLGLRLIYFSYDVKMKEKGDIPEGYSVSREKKERFSLILESASTNQTSMYLCASSPTRFRLPGQYFGPGTRLTVL.

The V gene is TRBV28, the J gene TRBJ2-7; TRBD2 agrees at 11 bases. CDR1 and CDR2 from the germline V gene are MDHEN and SYDVKM. V gave up 5 bases and J gave up 2 bases; unmatched junction bases: 2. The CDR3 totals 14 residues. The CDR3 sequence: CASSLAGGPYEQYF. CDR3 DNA sequence: TGTGCCAGCAGTCTAGCGGGGGGCCCCTACGAGCAGTACTTC.

The chain has TRBV5-6 and TRBJ2-1, with 9 positions matching TRBD1. In germline, CDR1 is SGHDT, CDR2 YYEEEE. The length of the CDR3 is 14 residues. Germline trimming cut 4 bases from V and 10 bases from J; bases unmatched to any gene: 9. In DNA, the CDR3 is TGTGCCAGCAGCGAAATGGGACAGGGTAACGAGCAGTTCTTC. Protein product: CASSEMGQGNEQFF.

The chain joins TRBV6-5 to TRBJ2-7; maybe TRBD2 (6 bases). V gave up 6 bases and J gave up 6 bases, with 15 bases separating them. The CDR3 sequence is 13 residues long. CDR1 is MNHEY and CDR2 is SVGAGI in the germline V gene. The CDR3 coding sequence is TGTGCCAGCAGGTGGGGAGAGGGAGGCGAGCAGTACTTC. Protein sequence: CASRWGEGGEQYF.

J is TRBJ1-5 and V is TRBV28; D remains ambiguous. The CDR3 is made up of 12 amino acids. The V end lost 3 bases, the J end lost 5 bases, and 5 bases lay between the germline ends. Germline CDR1 reads MDHEN; CDR2 reads SYDVKM. This CDR3 reads CASSFQDQPQHF. CDR3 in DNA: TGTGCCAGCAGTTTCCAGGATCAGCCCCAGCATTTT.

V gene TRBV6-1 combines with J gene TRBJ2-3; no reliable D call. The CDR3 sequence is 12 residues long. Germline CDR1 is MNHNS and CDR2 is SASEGT. V was cut by 2 bases and J by 2 bases, with 2 bases left in between. The CDR3 DNA reads as TGTGCCAGCAGTGAATACACAGATACGCAGTATTTT. Translation: CASSEYTDTQYF.

The J gene is TRBJ1-1, the V gene TRBV5-1; maybe TRBD1 (5 bases). V lost 3 bases and J lost 6, with 15 bases in between. This CDR3 is 14 amino acids long. Germline V gene data show CDR1 as SGHRS and CDR2 as YFSETQ. DNA of the CDR3: TGCGCCAGCAGCTCCCAGGGTGGGGGGGCTGAAGCTTTCTTT. Its protein product is CASSSQGGGAEAFF.

This clone was observed a single time. The gene calls are TRBV20-1 and TRBJ2-5; D is unclear. V was trimmed by 3 bases and J by 11 bases, leaving 10 bases between them. The CDR3 runs 10 residues. Germline CDR1 DFQATT, CDR2 SNEGSKA (reference sequence). The CDR3 is CSASQREQYF. The CDR3 nucleotides are TGCAGTGCTAGTCAGCGAGAGCAGTACTTC.

V and J are TRBV21-1 and TRBJ2-7; TRBD2 is the table's D call and was not checked against the DNA. TRBV21-1 is a pseudogene. The CDR3 consists of 17 residues. In nucleotides, the CDR3 is TGTGCCAGCAGCAAAGACGGGGGACTAGCGGGAATAAACGAGCAGTACTTC. This gives the protein CASSKDGGLAGINEQYF.

The chain employs TRBV5-6 and TRBJ1-1; D unclear. The CDR3 spans 13 residues. Trimming removed 4 bases from V and 0 bases from J, with 7 bases in between. Germline V gene lookup returns CDR1 SGHDT and CDR2 YYEEEE. This CDR3 is CASSPDLNTEAFF. The CDR3 region has the DNA TGTGCCAGCAGCCCCGACTTGAACACTGAAGCTTTCTTT.

This clone was observed once. The chain combines TRBV6-1 with TRBJ2-7; 10 bases map to TRBD1. Germline CDR1 reads MNHNS; CDR2 reads SASEGT. V shed 3 bases, J shed 6 bases, and the junction held 11 bases outside the gene matches. The CDR3 length is 16 residues. The CDR3 bases are TGTGCCAGCAGTGAGCAAGTGACCGGGACAGGGGTCGAGCAGTACTTC. It yields the protein CASSEQVTGTGVEQYF.